This record covers a single T cell receptor beta chain. This clonotype appeared a few times. Its specific antigen is unknown. There are no base qualities to consult, and no much larger clone falls within one base. The data originate from a study of T cells in Graves' hyperthyroidism and ophthalmopathy (dated by TCRdb to the late 2010s). Study-level background: Peripheral blood was sampled at the time of initial diagnosis, prior to any treatment. TCR V-J signatures able to tell the groups apart were searched for in a discovery cohort of more than 90 patients, of whom 43 had Graves' ophthalmopathy and roughly 59 had stable Graves' hyperthyroidism. Whether ophthalmopathy could be predicted prospectively was tested in an independent validation cohort made up of under 20 hyperthyroidism patients plus 17 patients who later progressed to ophthalmopathy. The roughly 100 discovery patients were randomly divided into training and test sets at a 7:3 ratio. Thyroid tissue and blood T-cell repertoires from six Graves' hyperthyroidism patients were also compared in the study. Following sampling, methimazole starting at 30 mg daily was given to hyperthyroidism patients, and high-dose intravenous methylprednisolone was given to ophthalmopathy patients. TCR Vbeta CDR3 sequencing of around 130 peripheral blood samples (roughly 43 ophthalmopathy, 70 to 85 hyperthyroidism and 17 progressor patients) is reported in the paper.

TCR beta CDR3 regions were amplified from RNA transcripts. A first-round RT-PCR of the TCR CDR3 used the HTBI primer set with the Qiagen OneStep RT-PCR kit. The libraries were constructed in a second round of multiplex PCR and then size-selected and purified. The libraries were sequenced on an Illumina HiSeq2000 using paired-end 100 bp reads. On the authors' methods: SOAPnuke was used to process the raw data, with reads discarded if the reads contained adapters or uncalled bases, had a mean Phred below 15, or lacked an exact constant-primer or identifier match. High-quality paired reads were merged using COPE v1.2.5, and each unique nucleotide sequence was defined as a clonotype. MiTCR v1.1 was used to align clonotypes to the IMGT TRBV, TRBD and TRBJ reference segments. The analysis was restricted to V-J combinations with a frequency above 0.0001, which together covered roughly 99% of the repertoires. A TCS score was defined as the ratio of F50 (clonal expansion) to E x V (chaos), with BLOSUM62-based TCRdist applied between CDR3 peptides within each V-J. Welch's t-statistics and random forest reduced roughly 540 V-J features to 10 to 15, which were used in a naive Bayes classifier (R e1071). TCRdb reprocessing: public reads trimmed at Q25 with fastp, clones called with MiXCR, in-frame beta chains kept. Merged by CDR3 protein, the rows form single entries marked with the most common genes and DNA. The authors' filters were not applied to this entry. This sample holds about 250,000 distinct CDR3 sequences; 22% were observed only once. Jointly, the top ten make up roughly 60% of the sample.

Overall results and qualifications from the work: Blood samples also contained most of the expanded thyroid clonotypes (frequency above 0.001), which suggests that blood repertoires may reflect thyroid immune responses. Sample size was not statistically predetermined, and blinding of investigators to group allocation was not performed. In validation, the model predicted progression to ophthalmopathy a median of approximately 6.6 months before onset, with roughly 68% sensitivity and more than 72% specificity. A 13 V-J signature model separated ophthalmopathy from stable hyperthyroidism, with approximately 86% sensitivity and 81.08% specificity in cross-validation and 80%/75% in testing.

Ophthalmopathy patients had moderately to severely active disease, Clinical Activity Score of at least 3, NOSPECS grade of at least 4, and duration under 3 months. Patients with uncontrolled infections, other autoimmune diseases, pregnancy or lactation were excluded. Diagnoses relied on clinical symptoms, serum thyroxine and TRAb, thyroid ultrasound and orbital computed tomography. Ficoll-Paque density gradient centrifugation was used to isolate PBMCs from around 10 ml of fresh peripheral blood. Total RNA was extracted using Trizol reagent, and RNA quality was assessed on an Agilent 2100 Bioanalyzer. V is shortened by 3 bases, J by 1 base, and the region joining them spans 10 bases. For CDR1 and CDR2, the germline V gene lists SNHLY and FYNNEI. Measured from the cysteine to the phenylalanine, the CDR3 is 14 residues long. This entry keeps only the CDR3 DNA: 42 bases, framed from base 1.

This sequence was found in a man under 40 with Graves' ophthalmopathy. The sequence joins TRBV2 to TRBJ2-7; perhaps TRBD1 is the D gene, with 5 bases matching. Sequencing was carried out using blood. In nucleotide form, the sequence is TGTGCCAGCAGTGAGCAGGGTATTTCCTACGAGCAGTACTTC. It translates to CASSEQGISYEQYF.